Listed here are 30 T cell receptor beta chains from one sample, sequenced in a study of early T cells in non-severe SARS-CoV-2 infection (dated by TCRdb to 2020 to 2023). Preparation of the library involved 5' RACE. Sequencing instrument: NextSeq 500. Clones were called with MiXCR by TCRdb after fastp trimmed the public reads at Q25, and only in-frame beta chains were retained. Each CDR3 protein appears once, grouped with its most common genes and DNA. This sample lists approximately 22,000 distinct CDR3 sequences; under 5.5% were detected once. Approximately 5.7% of the sample is in the top ten clones. Sequencing used whole blood. These receptors came from an adult who was a healthcare worker with PCR-confirmed SARS-CoV-2 infection or an uninfected control (not recorded which).

The table lists this clonotype with many counts. The chain links TRBV7-2 to TRBJ2-7; 11 nucleotides match TRBD2. The ends lost 2 bases at V and 1 base at J; junction bases unmatched: 16. The V gene's germline CDR1 is SGHTA and CDR2 FQGNSA. CDR3 length: 20 residues. The CDR3 DNA reads as TGTGCCAGCAGCTTACAACCTCGGGCTAGCGGGGGGCGGCTTTCCTACGAGCAGTACTTC. Amino acid sequence: CASSLQPRASGGRLSYEQYF.

This clonotype was observed a handful of times. J is TRBJ2-1 and V is TRBV5-1, with D tentatively TRBD2 (5 bases). Per germline, CDR1 SGHRS and CDR2 YFSETQ. The CDR3 length is 14 residues. Trimming stripped 4 bases from V and 7 bases from J, with 15 bases between. CDR3 region: CASSPEWTGNEQFF. The CDR3 bases are TGCGCCAGCAGCCCTGAGTGGACGGGAAATGAGCAGTTCTTC.

The V gene is TRBV11-3, the J gene TRBJ1-1; D remains ambiguous. The germline V gene encodes CDR1 SGHNT and CDR2 YENEEA. Trimming took 2 bases from V and 0 from J, leaving 31 bases between them. The CDR3 consists of 22 residues. The CDR3 here is CASSLIHGFSDAELRMNTEAFF. The CDR3 DNA sequence: TGTGCCAGCAGCTTAATTCATGGGTTCTCGGACGCCGAATTGAGGATGAACACTGAAGCTTTCTTT.

This clonotype was picked up many times. V and J are TRBV7-9 and TRBJ2-2, with unresolved D. CDR3 length: 13 residues. V was clipped by 5 bases and J by 4 bases, with 8 bases between them. Germline CDR1 SEHNR, CDR2 FQNEAQ (reference sequence). The CDR3: CASSVRSTGELFF. In DNA form, the CDR3 reads TGTGCCAGCAGCGTCAGGAGCACCGGGGAGCTGTTTTTT.

V and J are TRBV6-1 and TRBJ2-2; a weak D match, TRBD1 (7 bases). The V gene's germline CDR1 is MNHNS and CDR2 SASEGT. Trimming pared 7 bases from V and 3 bases from J, leaving 15 bases between. The length of the CDR3 is 15 residues. The CDR3 nucleotides are TGTGCCAGCACTACCACAGGGGAGGACACCGGGGAGCTGTTTTTT. Translating gives CASTTTGEDTGELFF.

This clonotype was counted many times. The V call is TRBV4-3, the J call TRBJ2-6, with D possibly matching TRBD1 (5 bases). V was clipped by 2 bases and J by 0 bases, with 8 bases between them. Germline V CDR1 and CDR2: LGHNA, YSLEER. This CDR3 has 16 residues. CDR3: CASSQQGFSGANVLTF. DNA for the CDR3: TGCGCCAGCAGCCAACAGGGTTTCTCTGGGGCCAACGTCCTGACTTTC.

This clonotype was observed at least ten times. The chain has TRBV7-9 and TRBJ1-1; 8 nucleotides agree with TRBD1. The CDR3 extends over 17 amino acids. Germline loops: CDR1 SEHNR, CDR2 FQNEAQ (reference sequence). Unmatched junction bases numbered 16, after V lost 5 bases and J lost 5 bases. The CDR3 spells CASSRSGQGASETEAFF. The CDR3 DNA sequence: TGTGCCAGCAGCCGCTCCGGGCAGGGGGCCTCTGAGACTGAAGCTTTCTTT.

V and J are TRBV12-3 or TRBV12-4 and TRBJ1-2, with D unclear. The CDR3 totals 14 residues. The V and J ends lost 5 bases and 2 bases respectively, with 12 bases between them. DNA of the CDR3: TGTGCCAGCAGTCCCCACGGGCAGAACTATGGCTACACCTTC. This translates into CASSPHGQNYGYTF.

At least ten counts were recorded for this clonotype. The CDR3 DNA reads TGTGCCAGCAGCCAAGAAGTCCTAGCAAATACTCCGCAGTATTTT. Protein: CASSQEVLANTPQYF. This sequence joins TRBV3-1 and TRBJ2-3; a possible D gene is TRBD2 (5 bases). The CDR3 is made up of 15 amino acids. The germline V gene has CDR1 LGHDT and CDR2 YNNKEL (reference sequence). Trimming took off 0 bases at V and 10 bases at J, with 17 bases between the two ends.

This clonotype occurred many times. The chain joins TRBV7-7 to TRBJ2-7; 7 bases are shared with TRBD1. This CDR3 has 14 amino acids. The J segment lost 7 bases and the V segment lost 4 bases, leaving 10 bases of the junction unmatched. Per the germline V gene, CDR1 is SSHAT and CDR2 is FNYEAQ (reference sequence). The DNA of the CDR3 is TGTGCCAGCAGCTCCGGGACAGCGTCGTTAGAGCAGTACTTC. Translating it yields CASSSGTASLEQYF.

The chain is built from TRBV6-8 and TRBJ2-7; D unresolved. This CDR3 is built from 16 residues. The V gene lost 0 bases and the J gene lost 5 bases, with 17 bases spanning the gap. CDR1 is MNHGY and CDR2 is SAAAGT in the germline V gene. The CDR3 DNA reads TGTGCCAGCAGTTACTCGTATTCCTTTTCAGCTGACGAGCAGTACTTC. Translated, it gives CASSYSYSFSADEQYF.

This clonotype was picked up many times. The CDR3 loop is CASLRRGYTEAFF. CDR3 nucleotides: TGTGCCAGCCTGAGGAGGGGGTACACTGAAGCTTTCTTT. V gene TRBV5-8 combines with J gene TRBJ1-1, with D perhaps matching TRBD1 (6 bases). The germline V gene has CDR1 SGHTS and CDR2 YDEGEE. The length of the CDR3 is 13 residues. Trimming left V 7 bases short and J 3 bases short, with 13 bases between.

This clonotype is judged medium-sized. V usage is TRBV13 and J usage is TRBJ2-2, with 7 nucleotides matching TRBD1. The V gene's germline CDR1 is PRHDT and CDR2 FYEKMQ (reference sequence). The CDR3 spans 14 residues. V was clipped by 7 bases and J by 1 base; unmatched bases: 3. CDR3 in amino acids: CASKGQRNTGELFF. CDR3 bases: TGTGCCAGCAAGGGACAGAGGAACACCGGGGAGCTGTTTTTT.

This clonotype was detected many times. V gene TRBV20-1 combines with J gene TRBJ2-5; D unclear. CDR1 is DFQATT, CDR2 SNEGSKA, per germline (reference sequence). This CDR3 contains 14 residues. V lost 1 base and J 4 bases, leaving 13 bases between the germline ends. The CDR3 bases are TGCAGTGCTAGAGCCTGGGCTAGACCAGAGACCCAGTACTTC. Translated, it gives CSARAWARPETQYF.

This clonotype showed up just a few times. The chain employs TRBV9 and TRBJ2-7, with D perhaps TRBD1 or TRBD2 (5 bases each). Trimming took 0 bases from V and 0 from J, leaving 10 bases between them. The length of the CDR3 is 15 residues. Germline values: CDR1 SGDLS, CDR2 YYNGEE. CDR3 sequence: CASSVGGGHSYEQYF. The CDR3 coding sequence is TGTGCCAGCAGCGTAGGGGGCGGGCACTCCTACGAGCAGTACTTC. The full variable domain, in which reference TRBV9 and TRBJ2-7 provide the parts outside the CDR3, is DSGVTQTPKHLITATGQRVTLRCSPRSGDLSVYWYQQSLDQGLQFLIQYYNGEERAKGNILERFSAQQFPDLHSELNLSSLELGDSALYFCASSVGGGHSYEQYFGPGTRLTVT.

This clonotype is deemed medium-sized. J is TRBJ2-7 and V is TRBV28; D is uncertain. Per germline, CDR1 MDHEN and CDR2 SYDVKM. The CDR3 loop spans 14 amino acids. V was shortened by 2 bases and J by 0 bases, with 8 bases between the two germline ends. CDR3 coding DNA: TGTGCCAGCAGTTTACCTGGAAGCTCCTACGAGCAGTACTTC. Encoded protein: CASSLPGSSYEQYF.

This clonotype was recorded many times. V gene TRBV5-3 combines with J gene TRBJ2-1; the D is unclear. TRBV5-3 is noted as an ORF with a role that remains uncertain. V was shortened by 0 bases and J by 10 bases, with 14 bases between the two germline ends. This CDR3 has 14 residues. CDR3 amino acids: CARSLGFPAGEQFF. The CDR3 region has the DNA TGTGCCAGAAGCTTGGGGTTCCCCGCCGGGGAGCAGTTCTTC.

This clonotype has a count of ten or more. This rearrangement joins TRBV6-1 to TRBJ2-4; TRBD1 might be the D (5 bases). V was clipped by 5 bases and J by 6 bases, with 8 bases between them. From germline, CDR1 is MNHNS and CDR2 SASEGT. The CDR3 length is 12 residues. The CDR3 DNA sequence: TGTGCCAGCAGTCCCCAGGGAAACATTCAGTACTTC. It is translated as CASSPQGNIQYF.

This clonotype was seen many times. The V and J genes are TRBV30 and TRBJ1-4; no reliable D call. Trimming stripped 3 bases from V and 7 bases from J, with 21 bases between. The CDR3 sequence is 16 residues long. Germline CDR1 GTSNPN, CDR2 SVGIG (reference sequence). As DNA, the CDR3 is TGTGCCTGGAGCCCTCCGGGGATACGACTCGGTGAAAAACTGTTTTTT. This translates into CAWSPPGIRLGEKLFF.

The table lists this clonotype with many counts. The chain carries TRBV6-2 or TRBV6-3 and TRBJ2-1; 9 nucleotides line up with TRBD1. V was clipped by 7 bases and J by 4 bases; unmatched bases: 11. The CDR3 consists of 16 residues. Per germline, CDR1 MNHEY and CDR2 SVGEGT. CDR3 nucleotide sequence: TGTGCCAGCAATTTCGCCGGGACAGGGTTATACAATGAGCAGTTCTTC. Protein sequence: CASNFAGTGLYNEQFF.

This clonotype was observed at least ten times. This sequence joins TRBV9 and TRBJ2-2; perhaps TRBD2 as D (6 bases). V was trimmed by 0 bases and J by 3 bases, leaving 18 bases between them. The CDR3 spans 18 residues. The germline CDR1 and CDR2 sequences are SGDLS and YYNGEE. In DNA form, the CDR3 reads TGTGCCAGCAGCGTAGGCGGGACTTACCCCGGGGACACCGGGGAGCTGTTTTTT. This sequence encodes CASSVGGTYPGDTGELFF.

This clonotype was found a few times. An end of the junction does not agree with germline; a read error may underlie this. For the CDR3, the DNA is TGTGCCAGCAGCTTAGAAACTAGCCTAACCTATAATGAGCAGTTCTTC. Translation: CASSLETSLTYNEQFF. V gene TRBV11-2 combines with J gene TRBJ2-1, with D possibly being TRBD2 (6 bases). The CDR3 totals 16 residues. Germline-derived CDR1 and CDR2 are SGHAT and FQNNGV.

This clonotype is judged medium-sized (0.01 to 0.1%). The gene calls are TRBV11-2 and TRBJ1-1; D is unresolved. The ends were cut back, 4 bases at V and 7 bases at J, with 16 bases in the middle. The CDR3 extends over 14 amino acids. Germline V CDR1 and CDR2: SGHAT, FQNNGV. CDR3 residues: CASSSRVDGSEAFF. The CDR3 DNA reads as TGTGCCAGCAGCTCCCGAGTGGACGGAAGTGAAGCTTTCTTT.

This clonotype was seen only a few times. The chain is built from TRBV11-2 and TRBJ2-3, with D unresolved. Germline V gene data show CDR1 as SGHAT and CDR2 as FQNNGV. The CDR3 has 14 amino acids. V dropped 5 bases and J dropped 2 bases, with 11 bases sitting between them. CDR3 amino acids: CASSKTANTDTQYF. CDR3 bases: TGTGCCAGCAGCAAGACGGCAAACACAGATACGCAGTATTTT.

This clonotype was found many times. This chain joins TRBV11-2 and TRBJ2-4; 7 bases map to TRBD1. Trimming cost V 5 bases and J 5 bases; bases outside gene matches: 6. This CDR3 has 14 amino acids. CDR1 is SGHAT, CDR2 FQNNGV, per germline. The CDR3 protein is CASSPGTAQNIQYF. The CDR3 DNA reads TGTGCCAGCAGCCCTGGGACAGCACAAAACATTCAGTACTTC.

The chain joins TRBV5-4 to TRBJ2-5; 8 positions agree with TRBD1. Losses at the gene ends were 1 base for V and 5 bases for J; bases not matched to a gene: 4. The germline gives CDR1 SGHNT, CDR2 YYREEE (reference sequence). The CDR3 sequence is 14 residues long. As DNA, the CDR3 is TGTGCCAGCAGCTTGCAGGGGGCGGAGGAGACCCAGTACTTC. Translating it yields CASSLQGAEETQYF. Full variable domain (remainder filled in from reference TRBV5-4 and TRBJ2-5): ETGVTQSPTHLIKTRGQQVTLRCSSQSGHNTVSWYQQALGQGPQFIFQYYREEENGRGNFPPRFSGLQFPNYSSELNVNALELDDSALYLCASSLQGAEETQYFGPGTRLLVL.

This clonotype was found many times. The chain couples TRBV29-1 to TRBJ2-1; TRBD2 matches at 7 bases. The ends lost 6 bases at V and 0 bases at J; junction bases unmatched: 8. There are 15 residues in the CDR3. Germline V CDR1 and CDR2: SQVTM, ANQGSEA. CDR3 nucleotides: TGCAGCGTCACCGGGACTACCAGCTCCTACAATGAGCAGTTCTTC. Translating it yields CSVTGTTSSYNEQFF.

This clonotype is medium-sized in the sample. CDR3 DNA: TGTGCTGGCACCCGAGTGGAGGGAAGGAGAGCAGATACGCAGTATTTT. This sequence encodes CAGTRVEGRRADTQYF. This sequence joins TRBV7-2 and TRBJ2-3; D perhaps matches TRBD2 (6 bases). Per the germline V gene, CDR1 is SGHTA and CDR2 is FQGNSA. There are 16 residues in the CDR3.

The table lists this clonotype with many counts. The chain is built from TRBV6-6 and TRBJ2-3, with D possibly TRBD2 on 5 matching bases. The V end lost 2 bases, the J end lost 8 bases, and 8 bases lay between the germline ends. CDR1 and CDR2 from the germline V gene are MNHNY and SVGAGI (reference sequence). The CDR3 is 12 residues long. DNA for the CDR3: TGTGCCAGCAGTTACCCACGGGGTACGCAGTATTTT. Translation gives CASSYPRGTQYF.

This clonotype appeared many times. The V gene is TRBV5-6, the J gene TRBJ2-2, with D unclear. The CDR3 sequence is 15 residues long. The ends were cut back, 4 bases at V and 4 bases at J, with 14 bases in the middle. Germline V gives CDR1 SGHDT, CDR2 YYEEEE. The DNA of the CDR3 is TGTGCCAGCAGCCCATCATGGAAGGGCACCGGGGAGCTGTTTTTT. Protein product: CASSPSWKGTGELFF.